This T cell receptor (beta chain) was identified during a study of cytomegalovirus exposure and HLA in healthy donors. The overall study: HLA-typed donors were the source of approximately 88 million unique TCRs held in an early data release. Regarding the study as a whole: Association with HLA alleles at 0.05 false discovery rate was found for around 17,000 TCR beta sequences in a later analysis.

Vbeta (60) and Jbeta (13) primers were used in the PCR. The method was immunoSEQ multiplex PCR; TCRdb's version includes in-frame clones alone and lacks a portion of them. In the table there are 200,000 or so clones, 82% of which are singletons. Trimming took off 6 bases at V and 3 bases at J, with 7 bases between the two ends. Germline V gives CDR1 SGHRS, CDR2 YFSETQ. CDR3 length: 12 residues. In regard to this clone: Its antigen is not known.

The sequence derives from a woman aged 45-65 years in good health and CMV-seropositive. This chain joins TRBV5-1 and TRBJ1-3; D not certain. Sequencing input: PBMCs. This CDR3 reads CASKDFGNTIYF. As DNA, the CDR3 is TGCGCCAGCAAGGACTTTGGAAACACCATATATTTT.